Each of the 14 T cell receptor beta chains below was sequenced from the same sample in a study of T cell responses to AZD1222 COVID-19 vaccine. TCRdb's table, derived via immunoSEQ multiplex PCR, lists solely in-frame clones and lacks some. The sample comprises more than 150,000 clones, around nine tenths of which are singletons, and about 1.6% rests with the top ten. Source: peripheral blood, taken on day 0 of AZD1222 vaccination. These TCRs come from an adult in good health.

The J gene is TRBJ1-5, the V gene TRBV6-5; no reliable D call. Germline CDR1 is MNHEY and CDR2 is SVGAGI. V was cut by 5 bases and J by 6 bases, with 11 bases left in between. The CDR3 loop spans 13 amino acids. The CDR3: CASSRLFGQPQHF. The CDR3 coding sequence is TGTGCCAGCAGTCGGCTTTTCGGTCAGCCCCAGCATTTT.

V and J are TRBV4-1 and TRBJ1-6, with a weak D call TRBD1 (6 bases). Looked up from germline, CDR1 is MGHRA and CDR2 is YSYEKL. The CDR3 consists of 16 residues. V was shortened by 4 bases and J by 10 bases, with 20 bases between the two germline ends. The CDR3 loop reads CASSPSPGQRESPLHF. The CDR3 DNA reads as TGCGCCAGCAGCCCTTCGCCGGGACAACGAGAATCACCCCTCCACTTT.

The gene calls are TRBV19 and TRBJ1-1, with TRBD1 identical over 8 bases. The CDR3 spans 16 residues. Trimming at V came to 5 bases and at J to 1 base, leaving 9 bases not matched to a gene. The germline gives CDR1 LNHDA, CDR2 SQIVND (reference sequence). CDR3 DNA: TGTGCCAGTAGTCTATATCCGGGGACAGGGAACACTGAAGCTTTCTTT. This encodes CASSLYPGTGNTEAFF.

This chain joins TRBV4-3 and TRBJ1-1; TRBD1 matches at 9 bases. The ends lost 0 bases at V and 5 bases at J; junction bases unmatched: 7. This CDR3 spans 16 amino acids. CDR1 is LGHNA and CDR2 is YSLEER in the germline V gene. CDR3 region: CASSQDRDRVLTEAFF. CDR3 DNA sequence: TGCGCCAGCAGCCAAGATCGGGACAGGGTGTTGACTGAAGCTTTCTTT.

This chain connects TRBV25-1 to TRBJ2-5; TRBD2 agrees at 10 bases. Trimming took 5 bases from V and 5 from J; bases not matched to a gene: 11. The CDR3 contains 16 residues. The germline V gene has CDR1 MGHDK and CDR2 SYGVNS. In DNA form, the CDR3 reads TGTGCCAGCAGTCCAGAAGGACTAGCGGTGGGTGAGACCCAGTACTTC. Translated: CASSPEGLAVGETQYF.

The V and J genes are TRBV5-1 and TRBJ1-3; 9 bases align to TRBD1. The CDR3 contains 14 residues. In germline, CDR1 is SGHRS, CDR2 YFSETQ. J was trimmed by 7 bases and V by 4 bases; bases with no gene match: 6. CDR3 sequence reads: CASSVSGQGNTIYF. Written as DNA, the CDR3 is TGCGCCAGCAGCGTTTCCGGACAGGGGAACACCATATATTTT.

This clone was counted once. This sequence joins TRBV11-2 and TRBJ2-7, with 8 bases matching TRBD1. Germline CDR1 and CDR2: SGHAT and FQNNGV. This CDR3 has 17 residues. J gave up 3 bases and V 4 bases, and 14 bases lay outside the gene matches. CDR3 nucleotide sequence: TGTGCCAGCAGCTCGATATCGACAGGGGCGGTCAGCTACGAGCAGTACTTC. Its translation is CASSSISTGAVSYEQYF. Full variable domain (missing parts from reference TRBV11-2 and TRBJ2-7): EAGVAQSPRYKIIEKRQSVAFWCNPISGHATLYWYQQILGQGPKLLIQFQNNGVVDDSQLPKDRFSAERLKGVDSTLKIQPAKLEDSAVYLCASSSISTGAVSYEQYFGPGTRLTVT.

This chain uses TRBV10-1 with TRBJ2-3; the match to TRBD1 covers 9 bases. Per the germline V gene, CDR1 is WNHNN and CDR2 is SYGVQD (reference sequence). Unmatched junction bases numbered 12, after V lost 4 bases and J lost 4 bases. The CDR3 sequence is 17 residues long. CDR3 sequence: CASSGMTGTGLSDTQYF. For the CDR3, the DNA is TGCGCCAGCAGTGGCATGACCGGGACAGGGCTCTCAGATACGCAGTATTTT.

The chain carries TRBV18 and TRBJ1-1; D unresolved. This CDR3 contains 13 residues. Between the trimmed V and J ends, which lost 6 bases and 0 bases, there was a span of 8 bases. Germline loops: CDR1 KGHSH, CDR2 LQKENI. CDR3 region: CASSPDLNTEAFF. The CDR3 nucleotides are TGTGCCAGCTCCCCCGACCTGAACACTGAAGCTTTCTTT.

The chain links TRBV4-1 to TRBJ2-2; no clear D. This CDR3 contains 14 residues. V lost 0 bases to trimming and J lost 4 bases, with 6 bases between them. Germline-derived CDR1 and CDR2 are MGHRA and YSYEKL. CDR3 DNA sequence: TGCGCCAGCAGCCAAGATGTGACCACCGGGGAGCTGTTTTTT. It translates to CASSQDVTTGELFF.

CDR3 sequence (DNA): TGTGCCAGCAGCGCGTCCACTAGCGGTGGCACAGATACGCAGTATTTT. This gives the protein CASSASTSGGTDTQYF. The rearrangement joins TRBV28 to TRBJ2-3, with 8 bases aligning to TRBD2. CDR1 MDHEN and CDR2 SYDVKM come from the germline V gene. V dropped 6 bases and J dropped 1; count of bases not matched to a gene: 9. The CDR3 sequence is 16 residues long.

The chain recombines TRBV5-6 with TRBJ1-2; tentative D call: TRBD1 (5 bases). Looked up from germline, CDR1 is SGHDT and CDR2 is YYEEEE. The length of the CDR3 is 15 residues. V was trimmed by 2 bases and J by 8 bases, leaving 19 bases between them. This CDR3 is CASSLWGPTLGGYTF. Written as DNA, the CDR3 is TGTGCCAGCAGCTTATGGGGACCGACCTTAGGGGGCTACACCTTC. Full variable domain (rest looked up from reference TRBV5-6 and TRBJ1-2): DAGVTQSPTHLIKTRGQQVTLRCSPKSGHDTVSWYQQALGQGPQFIFQYYEEEERQRGNFPDRFSGHQFPNYSSELNVNALLLGDSALYLCASSLWGPTLGGYTFGSGTRLTVV.

The J gene is TRBJ1-1, the V gene TRBV28; the D is unclear. The germline V gene has CDR1 MDHEN and CDR2 SYDVKM. CDR3 size: 13 residues. Trimming pared 3 bases from V and 7 bases from J, leaving 12 bases between. CDR3 residues: CASSFRGLDEAFF. The CDR3 DNA reads as TGTGCCAGCAGTTTCCGGGGTTTGGATGAAGCTTTCTTT.

The V gene is TRBV7-3, the J gene TRBJ1-1; 9 bases agree with TRBD1. This CDR3 is built from 13 residues. J gave up 1 base and V 8 bases, and 2 bases lay outside the gene matches. The germline V gene encodes CDR1 SGHTA and CDR2 FQGTGA. CDR3 sequence: CASAGQGNTEAFF. The CDR3 DNA reads TGTGCCAGCGCGGGACAGGGGAACACTGAAGCTTTCTTT.